This paragraph covers one T cell receptor (beta chain) sequence. The data derive from a study of T cells in tuberculosis. The method was immunoSEQ multiplex PCR; TCRdb's version includes in-frame clones alone and lacks a portion of them. The sample lists nearly 60,000 clones; roughly 86% were seen once. Sorting used thawed, overnight-rested PBMC stained with anti-CD3, a viability dye and GMM-loaded CD1B tetramer. The CD1B tetramers carried C32 glucose monomycolate purified from Rhodococcus equi. The TCR comes from an adult woman with latent tuberculosis. The sequencing input was CD1b-GMM tetramer-negative cells sorted from PBMCs.

Written as DNA, the CDR3 is TGTGCCAGCAGTTCCGATCTCCTGTGGGCTTCGATGGGCGAGCAGTACTTC. Amino acids: CASSSDLLWASMGEQYF. The chain carries TRBV27 and TRBJ2-7; D call uncertain. This CDR3 region has 17 residues. V lost 4 bases and J 6 bases, leaving 25 bases between the germline ends. Germline V gene lookup returns CDR1 MNHEY and CDR2 SMNVEV (reference sequence).